This T cell receptor (beta chain) was sequenced during a study of blood T cell repertoires in COVID-19 (dated by TCRdb to 2020 to 2022). Looking at the study overall: The collaborator samples originated in the United States, Italy and Spain and spanned the acute and convalescent phases of COVID-19. HLA class I and class II types, where available, came from metadata supplied by the sample provider rather than from assay-based typing. A freely available public database, intended as a resource for researchers studying the immune response to SARS-CoV-2, is where the repertoires were released. Samples were obtained from the ongoing ImmuneRACE study (first 160 participants) and from 1,000 to 1,500 subjects provided by 6 global collaborators. Deeply sampled blood TCRbeta repertoires from subjects exposed to, actively infected with, or recovered from COVID-19 were included in the dataset. The material from the prospective study consisted of cDNA or gDNA derived from T cells, B-cell-depleted T cells, or PBMCs. The sample metadata nearly always contained a de-identified subject ID, COVID-19 status, age in years and sex. What the research found in general, with its limitations: Clinical and demographic metadata were provided uncurated, with the amount varying by source and participant.

Each collaborating institution followed its own protocols to collect whole blood in K2EDTA tubes. For TCRbeta analysis, collaborator samples were shipped as frozen whole blood, as isolated PBMCs, or as DNA extracted from either sample type. TCRbeta CDR3 regions were amplified from genomic DNA using the immunoSEQ Assay, a bias-controlled multiplex PCR. As for the original processing: The number of nucleated cells in each sample was estimated from the amplification of reference gene primers within the assay. To quantify the absolute abundance of each unique TCRbeta CDR3 rearrangement, sequence reads were collapsed and filtered. Productive Simpson clonality was computed per sample as the square root of Simpson's diversity index over productive rearrangements. TCRdb carries this immuneACCESS record with in-frame sequences only. Its versions omit some clonotypes, under half of them owing to an unresolved V gene in the studies checked, with the rest unexplained. V and J calls and clone size come straight from that table; D and trimming were deduced from the DNA. The sample table shows approximately 130,000 clones, and approximately 84% are seen once. Clones ranked in the top ten supply about 13% of the sample.

Of note for this clone: The target of this receptor is not known. The input lacks base qualities; no much larger clone sits a single base away.

The sequenced material came from peripheral blood. This receptor was taken from a human donor in a cohort sampled during active COVID-19.

CDR3 loop: CAISGRPGGAGASTDTQYF. The DNA sequence is given as TGTGCCATCAGTGGCCGCCCGGGGGGAGCGGGGGCCTCCACAGATACGCAGTATTTT. The chain links TRBV10-3 with TRBJ2-3; TRBD2 matches 8 bases in the middle. Spanning cysteine to phenylalanine, the CDR3 consists of 19 amino acids. CDR3 DNA is the only sequence kept; it has 57 bases, read in frame from the first base. The CDR1 and CDR2 encoded by the germline V gene are ENHRY and SYGVKD. At the junction V is shortened by 4 bases and J by 2 bases; bases outside the gene matches: 17.